One and the same sample provided the 15 T cell receptor beta chains below, sequenced in a study of T cells in Graves' hyperthyroidism and ophthalmopathy. Amplification yielded TCR beta CDR3 regions, with RNA transcripts as the source. The HTBI primer set served for first-round RT-PCR of the TCR CDR3. TCRdb reanalysed the multiplex PCR reads using MiXCR and keeps one entry per CDR3 protein. This repertoire shows roughly 400,000 distinct CDR3 sequences, over 12% found once; its top ten account for around 28%. Input material: blood. The receptors shown here come from a man aged 45-65 years with Graves' ophthalmopathy.

The chain recombines TRBV15 with TRBJ2-7, with 10 positions matching TRBD1. CDR1 and CDR2 (germline): LNHNV, YYDKDF (reference sequence). J gave up 1 base and V 3 bases, and 3 bases lay outside the gene matches. The CDR3 loop spans 15 amino acids. The CDR3 nucleotides read TGTGCCACCAGCAGCCGGACAGGGGGTTCCTACGAGCAGTACTTC. Amino acids: CATSSRTGGSYEQYF.

This clonotype was picked up many times. CDR3 residues: CASSLYYSGRVTYNEQFF. The CDR3 nucleotides read TGTGCCAGCAGTCTGTATTATAGCGGGAGGGTGACCTACAATGAGCAGTTCTTC. The chain has TRBV11-2 and TRBJ2-1; 11 nucleotides match TRBD2. Per germline, CDR1 SGHAT and CDR2 FQNNGV. This CDR3 has 18 amino acids. V lost 6 bases, J lost 2 bases, and 12 bases stayed unmatched.

This clonotype has ten or more counts. J is TRBJ2-5 and V is TRBV20-1, with 8 bases aligning to TRBD2. J was trimmed by 4 bases and V by 0 bases; bases with no gene match: 7. The CDR3 sequence is 15 residues long. Germline values: CDR1 DFQATT, CDR2 SNEGSKA (reference sequence). The CDR3 sequence is CSARDGRAFSETQYF. CDR3 nucleotides: TGCAGTGCTAGAGACGGGAGGGCTTTTTCAGAGACCCAGTACTTC.

The table lists this clonotype with many counts. The rearrangement uses TRBV20-1 and TRBJ2-3, with TRBD2 identical over 10 bases. The CDR3 has 15 amino acids. V lost 3 bases to trimming and J lost 3 bases; unmatched junction nucleotides: 6. The germline gives CDR1 DFQATT, CDR2 SNEGSKA (reference sequence). The CDR3, as DNA: TGCAGTGCTAGCGTTCTAGCGGGAGATACAGATACGCAGTATTTT. Its protein product is CSASVLAGDTDTQYF.

This chain's CDR3 is CASSSRDRGRGDTGELFF. As DNA, the CDR3 is TGTGCCAGCAGTTCCCGGGACAGGGGGCGCGGGGACACCGGGGAGCTGTTTTTT. The chain carries TRBV28 and TRBJ2-2; the match to TRBD1 covers 12 bases. V shed 4 bases and J 3 bases; nucleotides not matched to a gene: 9. Looked up from germline, CDR1 is MDHEN and CDR2 is SYDVKM. The CDR3 has 18 residues.

This clonotype has just a few counts. This chain links TRBV28 with TRBJ2-2; D remains unclear. Trimming removed 3 bases at V and 2 bases at J, with 4 bases between. The V gene's germline CDR1 is MDHEN and CDR2 SYDVKM. This CDR3 comprises 13 residues. In DNA form, the CDR3 reads TGTGCCAGCAGTTTTCAAAACACCGGGGAGCTGTTTTTT. This encodes CASSFQNTGELFF.

This clonotype was seen repeatedly, ten times or more. This chain joins TRBV3-1 and TRBJ2-1; the match to TRBD1 covers 7 bases. The CDR3 is made up of 14 amino acids. Unmatched junction bases numbered 0, after V lost 4 bases and J lost 0 bases. Germline V lookup: CDR1 LGHDT, CDR2 YNNKEL (reference sequence). This CDR3 is CASSRDSSYNEQFF. DNA for the CDR3: TGTGCCAGCAGCCGGGACAGCTCCTACAATGAGCAGTTCTTC.

The chain has TRBV19 and TRBJ2-2; tentatively, D is TRBD2 (5 bases). The CDR3 has 14 residues. The V gene's germline CDR1 is LNHDA and CDR2 SQIVND (reference sequence). Between the trimmed V and J ends, which lost 5 bases and 2 bases, there was a span of 9 bases. CDR3 sequence reads: CASSSTSNTGELFF. CDR3 coding DNA: TGTGCCAGTAGTTCCACTAGTAACACCGGGGAGCTGTTTTTT.

This clonotype was detected ten times or more. V usage is TRBV5-1 and J usage is TRBJ1-5, with D hard to call. Trimming took 4 bases from V and 6 from J, leaving 14 bases between them. The germline gives CDR1 SGHRS, CDR2 YFSETQ. The CDR3 runs to 14 residues. The CDR3 here is CASSPDRLGQPQHF. The CDR3 DNA reads TGCGCCAGCAGCCCGGATCGATTGGGTCAGCCCCAGCATTTT.

The table lists this clonotype with many counts. The chain couples TRBV12-3 or TRBV12-4 to TRBJ1-1, with 7 bases identical to TRBD1. Trimming cost V 4 bases and J 9 bases; bases outside gene matches: 8. This CDR3 contains 13 residues. The CDR3 region has the DNA TGTGCCAGCAGTTCAATCGGGACAGTCCAAGCTTTCTTT. Residues: CASSSIGTVQAFF.

There are many counts of this clonotype. CDR3 protein: CSARRTSAYEQFF. Written as DNA, the CDR3 is TGCAGTGCTAGGCGCACTTCTGCGTACGAGCAGTTCTTC. The J gene is TRBJ2-1, the V gene TRBV20-1; D is unresolved. The CDR3 loop spans 13 amino acids. The germline gives CDR1 DFQATT, CDR2 SNEGSKA (reference sequence). The V gene lost 3 bases and the J gene lost 10 bases, with 16 bases spanning the gap.

The chain carries TRBV2 and TRBJ2-3, with TRBD2 matching 11 bases. The CDR3 is 18 residues long. The germline CDR1 and CDR2 sequences are SNHLY and FYNNEI. Unmatched junction bases numbered 18, after V lost 6 bases and J lost 7 bases. Here the CDR3 DNA reads TGTGCCAGCAGCTTCGAGACTAGCGGGACGATGAGGGAGAATACGCAGTATTTT. Protein sequence: CASSFETSGTMRENTQYF.

This clonotype was observed a handful of times. The chain is built from TRBV5-1 and TRBJ1-1; 10 bases are a match to TRBD1. V trimming: 4 bases; J trimming: 4 bases; junction bases outside the gene matches: 7. This CDR3 is built from 15 residues. CDR1 SGHRS and CDR2 YFSETQ come from the germline V gene. CDR3 coding DNA: TGCGCCAGCAGCCGGGACAGGGGCCCAGGCACTGAAGCTTTCTTT. Translating it yields CASSRDRGPGTEAFF.

This clonotype has a handful of counts. This sequence joins TRBV6-1 and TRBJ2-7; TRBD2 matches at 11 bases. The CDR3 runs to 17 residues. Germline trimming cut 2 bases from V and 4 bases from J; bases unmatched to any gene: 10. Germline values: CDR1 MNHNS, CDR2 SASEGT. CDR3 protein: CASSEQVTSGIGYEQYF. DNA for the CDR3: TGTGCCAGCAGTGAACAAGTGACTAGCGGGATTGGGTACGAGCAGTACTTC.

In this sample, this clonotype turned up many times. The genes are TRBV18 and TRBJ1-5; 7 bases fit TRBD1. In germline, CDR1 is KGHSH, CDR2 LQKENI. The CDR3 extends over 15 amino acids. The ends lost 6 bases at V and 5 bases at J; junction bases unmatched: 10. The CDR3 here is CASSQNRGLDQPQHF. For the CDR3, the DNA is TGTGCCAGCTCCCAGAACAGGGGACTGGATCAGCCCCAGCATTTT.